Below are 22 T cell receptor beta chains sequenced from a single sample in a study of cytomegalovirus exposure and HLA in healthy donors (dated by TCRdb to the late 2010s). The library was produced with the immunoSEQ multiplex PCR assay. A mixture of 60 forward primers for TCR Vbeta segments and 13 reverse primers for TCR Jbeta segments was used in the multiplex PCR. This is the immuneACCESS table as TCRdb keeps it, with only in-frame sequences that have V and J called. A part of the clones is gone; compared with another copy, unresolved V genes explain less than half, and the rest is unexplained. The sample table shows 150,000 to 200,000 clones, and approximately 80% are seen once. Around 2.5% of the sample is taken by the ten largest. What was sequenced was PBMCs. These receptor sequences come from a woman aged 50 to 60 in good health and CMV-seropositive.

The chain couples TRBV7-9 to TRBJ2-2; 8 nucleotides line up with TRBD2. Germline CDR1 reads SEHNR; CDR2 reads FQNEAQ (reference sequence). With V trimmed by 2 bases and J by 1 base, 9 bases remained unmatched. The CDR3 contains 18 residues. The CDR3 DNA follows: TGTGCCAGCAGCTTATTTAGGGCGGGGGGCCTGAACACCGGGGAGCTGTTTTTT. Its protein is CASSLFRAGGLNTGELFF.

This chain connects TRBV28 to TRBJ2-3; D unclear. Germline V gene lookup returns CDR1 MDHEN and CDR2 SYDVKM. With 3 bases removed from V and 2 bases from J, the gap between germline ends came to 15 bases. The CDR3 consists of 16 residues. Written as DNA, the CDR3 is TGTGCCAGCAGTTTCGATAGGAGCGAACTCACAGATACGCAGTATTTT. Encoded protein: CASSFDRSELTDTQYF.

V gene TRBV2 combines with J gene TRBJ1-4; D is undetermined. The germline gives CDR1 SNHLY, CDR2 FYNNEI. V dropped 6 bases and J dropped 3 bases, with 14 bases sitting between them. The CDR3 has 15 residues. CDR3 bases: TGTGCCAGCAGGAGAGCGGGCCAGCCTAATGAAAAACTGTTTTTT. The encoded protein is CASRRAGQPNEKLFF.

This CDR3 reads CASSTGRPGQPQHF. For the CDR3, the DNA is TGTGCCAGCAGCACCGGGAGGCCCGGACAGCCCCAGCATTTT. This rearrangement joins TRBV6-1 to TRBJ1-5; D is unresolved. Germline V gene data show CDR1 as MNHNS and CDR2 as SASEGT. V was trimmed by 6 bases and J by 7 bases, leaving 16 bases between them. The CDR3 length is 14 residues.

The rearrangement links TRBV7-9 to TRBJ1-2; weak D call: TRBD1 (6 bases). Germline V gene sequence: CDR1 SEHNR, CDR2 FQNEAQ (reference sequence). Deletions cut 0 bases from V and 4 bases from J, with 6 bases between. The CDR3 runs to 13 residues. CDR3 coding DNA: TGTGCCAGCAGCTTAGCACAGGGCTATGGCTACACCTTC. Translation: CASSLAQGYGYTF.

The CDR3, as DNA: TGTGCCAGCAGCTTAAACCAGGGGGTCAATGAAAAACTGTTTTTT. It codes for CASSLNQGVNEKLFF. The V call is TRBV5-4, the J call TRBJ1-4; 7 bases match TRBD1. The junction had 6 bases not matched to a gene; V was cut back by 2 bases and J by 5 bases. Germline loops: CDR1 SGHNT, CDR2 YYREEE (reference sequence). This CDR3 has 15 residues. The full variable domain, its missing parts supplied by reference TRBV5-4 and TRBJ1-4, is ETGVTQSPTHLIKTRGQQVTLRCSSQSGHNTVSWYQQALGQGPQFIFQYYREEENGRGNFPPRFSGLQFPNYSSELNVNALELDDSALYLCASSLNQGVNEKLFFGSGTQLSVL.

CDR3 region: CASSEARGVGYGYTF. CDR3 nucleotide sequence: TGTGCCAGCAGTGAAGCCAGGGGGGTTGGCTATGGCTACACCTTC. V usage is TRBV6-4 and J usage is TRBJ1-2; 7 positions agree with TRBD1. Germline V gives CDR1 MRHNA, CDR2 SNTAGT. The length of the CDR3 is 15 residues. Trimming at V came to 3 bases and at J to 4 bases, leaving 8 bases not matched to a gene.

The chain links TRBV6-6 to TRBJ1-5, with D unclear. CDR3 length: 14 amino acids. The V end was cut by 7 bases, the J end by 0 bases, with 10 bases between. CDR1 and CDR2 from the germline V gene are MNHNY and SVGAGI (reference sequence). The CDR3: CASKSGSSNQPQHF. The CDR3 nucleotides read TGTGCCAGCAAGTCCGGGAGTAGCAATCAGCCCCAGCATTTT.

The chain employs TRBV18 and TRBJ1-1, with D perhaps matching TRBD1 (6 bases). The germline CDR1 and CDR2 sequences are KGHSH and LQKENI. The CDR3 sequence is 16 residues long. V gave up 2 bases and J gave up 7 bases, with 20 bases separating them. The CDR3 sequence is CASSPMRSWGRGEAFF. In DNA, the CDR3 is TGTGCCAGCTCACCAATGAGATCGTGGGGGCGAGGTGAAGCTTTCTTT.

This clone was observed a few times. The CDR3 region has the DNA TGTGCCAGCAGTGACACGCACATGAACACTGAAGCTTTCTTT. It codes for CASSDTHMNTEAFF. The chain is built from TRBV6-4 and TRBJ1-1; D call uncertain. V shed 2 bases and J shed 0 bases, with 7 bases lying between them. There are 14 residues in the CDR3. Germline CDR1 MRHNA, CDR2 SNTAGT.

With respect to this clone: This sample also contains other DNA sequences that code for the same CDR3. The J gene is TRBJ1-6, the V gene TRBV7-6, with D possibly TRBD1 on 6 matching bases. V lost 5 bases, J lost 0 bases, and 11 bases lay in between. CDR1 is SGHVS, CDR2 FNYEAQ, per germline. The CDR3 spans 16 residues. CDR3 coding DNA: TGTGCCAGCAGCGCGGACAGAAGCTCCTATAATTCACCCCTCCACTTT. Translation: CASSADRSSYNSPLHF.

This chain links TRBV4-3 with TRBJ2-1, with 9 bases fitting TRBD1. Looked up from germline, CDR1 is LGHNA and CDR2 is YSLEER. CDR3 length: 15 residues. The J segment lost 6 bases and the V segment lost 3 bases, leaving 6 bases of the junction unmatched. The DNA for the CDR3 is TGCGCCAGCAGCCAGATGGACAGGGGAAGCAATGAGCAGTTCTTC. Encoded protein: CASSQMDRGSNEQFF.

This clone was seen just once. The chain is built from TRBV6-1 and TRBJ1-4; the D gene is possibly TRBD1 (5 bases). This CDR3 spans 14 amino acids. Germline CDR1 reads MNHNS; CDR2 reads SASEGT. The V end was cut by 4 bases, the J end by 6 bases, with 12 bases between. For the CDR3, the DNA is TGTGCCAGCAGTGGACAGCGGGGTTATGAAAAACTGTTTTTT. Its translation is CASSGQRGYEKLFF.

The rearrangement joins TRBV7-9 to TRBJ1-1; D is possibly TRBD1 (5 bases). The germline gives CDR1 SEHNR, CDR2 FQNEAQ (reference sequence). Trimming removed 2 bases from V and 1 base from J, with 8 bases in between. This CDR3 contains 14 residues. The CDR3: CASSLYQGNTEAFF. The CDR3 DNA follows: TGTGCCAGCAGCTTATATCAGGGGAACACTGAAGCTTTCTTT.

The chain carries TRBV4-3 and TRBJ2-5; the match to TRBD1 covers 9 bases. Losses at the gene ends were 0 bases for V and 2 bases for J; bases not matched to a gene: 13. The CDR3 runs to 19 residues. CDR1 and CDR2 (germline): LGHNA, YSLEER. Here the CDR3 DNA reads TGCGCCAGCAGCCAAGAGCTGGGCGGGACAGGGTTTTATCAAGAGACCCAGTACTTC. The encoded protein is CASSQELGGTGFYQETQYF.

This chain connects TRBV7-2 to TRBJ1-4, with D perhaps matching TRBD1 (6 bases). Trimming stripped 6 bases from V and 8 bases from J, with 13 bases between. This CDR3 comprises 13 residues. Per the germline V gene, CDR1 is SGHTA and CDR2 is FQGNSA. The CDR3, as DNA: TGTGCCAGCAGACCAGGGGTCGGGGAAAAACTGTTTTTT. It codes for CASRPGVGEKLFF.

The chain's CDR3 is CASSLGQGAEGEQFF. DNA of the CDR3: TGTGCCAGCAGCTTGGGGCAGGGGGCAGAGGGTGAGCAGTTCTTC. This chain links TRBV5-4 with TRBJ2-1, with 8 bases aligning to TRBD1. The CDR3 sequence is 15 residues long. In germline, CDR1 is SGHNT, CDR2 YYREEE (reference sequence). Unmatched junction bases numbered 8, after V lost 0 bases and J lost 9 bases.

This clone has more than one count but fewer than ten. The chain has TRBV7-8 and TRBJ2-7; 10 nucleotides align to TRBD1. The CDR3 loop spans 14 amino acids. V trimming: 7 bases; J trimming: 2 bases; junction bases outside the gene matches: 5. Per germline, CDR1 SGHVS and CDR2 FQNEAQ. DNA for the CDR3: TGTGCCAGCACCGGACAGGGGGGTCCCTACGAGCAGTACTTC. Its translation is CASTGQGGPYEQYF.

This clone was seen only once. The chain recombines TRBV6-6 with TRBJ1-2; D might be TRBD1 (5 bases). The length of the CDR3 is 14 residues. Trimming took 0 bases from V and 4 from J, leaving 9 bases between them. The germline V gene has CDR1 MNHNY and CDR2 SVGAGI (reference sequence). The DNA of the CDR3 is TGTGCCAGCAGTTACTCTGACAGTTCCTATGGCTACACCTTC. Protein: CASSYSDSSYGYTF.

The chain is built from TRBV2 and TRBJ1-1, with TRBD1 matching over 8 bases. This CDR3 is 14 amino acids long. V lost 4 bases and J lost 5; bases outside the gene matches: 6. The germline CDR1 and CDR2 sequences are SNHLY and FYNNEI. CDR3 DNA sequence: TGTGCCAGCAGTGTACGGACAGGGCAAACTGAAGCTTTCTTT. Protein product: CASSVRTGQTEAFF.

With regard to this clone: Other DNA sequences within the sample encode an identical CDR3. The gene calls are TRBV6-5 and TRBJ1-1, with D unclear. CDR1 is MNHEY and CDR2 is SVGAGI in the germline V gene. Trimming pared 2 bases from V and 1 base from J, leaving 5 bases between. This CDR3 spans 13 amino acids. The CDR3 sequence is CASSYGQNTEAFF. The CDR3 nucleotides are TGTGCCAGCAGTTACGGGCAGAACACTGAAGCTTTCTTT.

The CDR3 protein is CASSFPKGGAPNQETQYF. The CDR3 DNA follows: TGTGCCAGCAGTTTTCCTAAAGGCGGGGCGCCCAACCAAGAGACCCAGTACTTC. This chain uses TRBV28 with TRBJ2-5; D perhaps matches TRBD2 (6 bases). The CDR3 is 18 residues long. Germline loops: CDR1 MDHEN, CDR2 SYDVKM. Trimming left V 3 bases short and J 0 bases short, with 20 bases between.